Given below is one T cell receptor beta chain in context. No antigen is known for it. The data belong to a study of cytomegalovirus exposure and HLA in healthy donors. Study observations and caveats: Reports credit the classifier with highly specific, highly sensitive diagnosis of cytomegalovirus status. Listed as cytomegalovirus-associated were 164 TCR beta chains. Per published accounts, TCR beta sequences correctly predicted the HLA-A and HLA-B alleles of most subjects.

It was with 60 Vbeta and 13 Jbeta primers that the PCR ran. The method was immunoSEQ multiplex PCR; TCRdb's version includes in-frame clones alone and lacks a portion of them. The repertoire holds approximately 140,000 clones, with roughly 77% as singletons. V was cut by 0 bases and J by 3 bases, with 18 bases left in between. Germline CDR1 and CDR2: SGHRS and YFSETQ. This CDR3 region has 17 residues. This chain joins TRBV5-1 and TRBJ1-1; D might be TRBD1 (6 bases). The source of this sequence is a human donor in good health. Source material: PBMCs. CDR3 region: CASSLGGRGAGDTEAFF. The CDR3 DNA sequence: TGCGCCAGCAGCTTGGGCGGGAGGGGGGCGGGCGACACTGAAGCTTTCTTT.